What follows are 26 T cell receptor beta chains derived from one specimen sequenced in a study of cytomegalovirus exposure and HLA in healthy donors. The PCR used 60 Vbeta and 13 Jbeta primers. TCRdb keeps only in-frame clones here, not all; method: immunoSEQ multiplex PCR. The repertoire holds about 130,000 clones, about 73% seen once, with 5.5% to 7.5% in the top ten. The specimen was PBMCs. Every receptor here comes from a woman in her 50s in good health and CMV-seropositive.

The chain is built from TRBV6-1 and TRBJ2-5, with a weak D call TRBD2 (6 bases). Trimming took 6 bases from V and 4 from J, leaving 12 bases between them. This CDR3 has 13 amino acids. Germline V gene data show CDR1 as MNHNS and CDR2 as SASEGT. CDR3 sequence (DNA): TGTGCCAGCAGGGGAGGTGAGATAGAGACCCAGTACTTC. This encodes CASRGGEIETQYF.

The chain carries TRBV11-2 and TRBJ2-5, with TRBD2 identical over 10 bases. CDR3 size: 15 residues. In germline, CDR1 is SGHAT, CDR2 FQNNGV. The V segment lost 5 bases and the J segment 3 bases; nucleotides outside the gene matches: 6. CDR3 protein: CASSLGTSAEETQYF. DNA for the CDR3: TGTGCCAGCAGCCTGGGGACTAGCGCTGAAGAGACCCAGTACTTC.

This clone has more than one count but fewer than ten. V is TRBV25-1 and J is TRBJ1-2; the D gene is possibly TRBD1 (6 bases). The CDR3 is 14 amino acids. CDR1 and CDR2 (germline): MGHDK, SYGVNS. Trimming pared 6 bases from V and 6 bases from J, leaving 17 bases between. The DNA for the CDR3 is TGTGCCAGCAGCGACGGGGGGGCGAGTGATGGCTACACCTTC. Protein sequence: CASSDGGASDGYTF.

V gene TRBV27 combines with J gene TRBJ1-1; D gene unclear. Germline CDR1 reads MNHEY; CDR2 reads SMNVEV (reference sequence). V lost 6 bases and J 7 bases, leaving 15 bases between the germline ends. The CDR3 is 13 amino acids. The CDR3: CASRSAPTGEAFF. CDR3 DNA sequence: TGTGCCAGCAGATCTGCGCCCACGGGTGAAGCTTTCTTT.

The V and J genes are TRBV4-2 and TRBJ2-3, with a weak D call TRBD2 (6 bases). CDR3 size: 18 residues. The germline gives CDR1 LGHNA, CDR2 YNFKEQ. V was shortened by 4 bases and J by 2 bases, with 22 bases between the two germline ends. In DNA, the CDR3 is TGTGCCAGCAGCCCGAAGCCAGCCCGGGACTTGGACACAGATACGCAGTATTTT. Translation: CASSPKPARDLDTDTQYF.

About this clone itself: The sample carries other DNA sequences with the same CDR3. CDR3: CASNSGGGTDTQYF. As DNA, the CDR3 is TGCGCCAGCAACAGCGGGGGAGGCACAGATACGCAGTATTTT. The chain joins TRBV5-1 to TRBJ2-3, with 8 bases aligning to TRBD2. The trim removed 6 bases at V and 1 base at J, leaving 4 bases unmatched. The CDR3 runs to 14 residues. CDR1 SGHRS and CDR2 YFSETQ come from the germline V gene.

DNA for the CDR3: TGCGCCAGCAGCCGCACGGGGGACGTGGCCTACGAGCAGTACTTC. Encoded protein: CASSRTGDVAYEQYF. The chain links TRBV5-1 to TRBJ2-7; D possibly corresponds to TRBD2 (6 bases). CDR1 SGHRS and CDR2 YFSETQ come from the germline V gene. V gave up 4 bases and J gave up 2 bases, with 16 bases separating them. The CDR3 length is 15 residues.

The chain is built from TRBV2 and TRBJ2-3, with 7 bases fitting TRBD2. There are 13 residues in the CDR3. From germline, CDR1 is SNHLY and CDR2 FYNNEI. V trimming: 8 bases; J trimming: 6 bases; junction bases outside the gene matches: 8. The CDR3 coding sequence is TGTGCCAGCGAAACACTGGGAGGGGATACGCAGTATTTT. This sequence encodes CASETLGGDTQYF.

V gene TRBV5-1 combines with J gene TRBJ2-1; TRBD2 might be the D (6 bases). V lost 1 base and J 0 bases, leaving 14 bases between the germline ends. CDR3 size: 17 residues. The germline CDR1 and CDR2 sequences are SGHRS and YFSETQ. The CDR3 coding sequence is TGCGCCAGCAGCTTGCGTCGGGGGAGCAACTCCTACAATGAGCAGTTCTTC. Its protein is CASSLRRGSNSYNEQFF.

In DNA, the CDR3 is TGTGCCAGCACCGAACACGGGCGGGGGTTCTACAATGAGCAGTTCTTC. This translates into CASTEHGRGFYNEQFF. The V and J genes are TRBV5-6 and TRBJ2-1; 7 bases are shared with TRBD2. With V trimmed by 6 bases and J by 3 bases, 12 bases remained unmatched. The CDR3 length is 16 residues. Looked up from germline, CDR1 is SGHDT and CDR2 is YYEEEE.

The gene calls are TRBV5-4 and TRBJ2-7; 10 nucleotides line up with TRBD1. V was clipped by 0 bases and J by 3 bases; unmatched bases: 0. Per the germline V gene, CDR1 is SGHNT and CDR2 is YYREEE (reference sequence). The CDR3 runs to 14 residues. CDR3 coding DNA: TGTGCCAGCAGCTTGGGGACAGGGGGCTACGAGCAGTACTTC. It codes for CASSLGTGGYEQYF.

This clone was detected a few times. The CDR3 region is CASSLASGGYETQYF. Written as DNA, the CDR3 is TGTGCCAGCAGCTTAGCGTCAGGGGGGTATGAGACCCAGTACTTC. The gene calls are TRBV7-6 and TRBJ2-5; TRBD1 is a possible D gene (7 bases). CDR1 SGHVS and CDR2 FNYEAQ come from the germline V gene. The CDR3 has 15 amino acids. V shed 0 bases and J shed 5 bases, with 13 bases lying between them.

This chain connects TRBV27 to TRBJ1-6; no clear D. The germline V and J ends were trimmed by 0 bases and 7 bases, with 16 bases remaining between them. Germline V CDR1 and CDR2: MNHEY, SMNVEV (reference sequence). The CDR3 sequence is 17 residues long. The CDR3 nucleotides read TGTGCCAGCAGTTTATCGGGAGAGCCCCGGGTAAATTCACCCCTCCACTTT. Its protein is CASSLSGEPRVNSPLHF.

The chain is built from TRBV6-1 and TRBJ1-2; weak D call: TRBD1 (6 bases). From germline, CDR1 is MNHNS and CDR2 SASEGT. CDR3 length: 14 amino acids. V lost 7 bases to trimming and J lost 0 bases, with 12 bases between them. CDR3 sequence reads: CASTRDTANYGYTF. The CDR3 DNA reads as TGTGCCAGCACCCGGGACACAGCTAACTATGGCTACACCTTC.

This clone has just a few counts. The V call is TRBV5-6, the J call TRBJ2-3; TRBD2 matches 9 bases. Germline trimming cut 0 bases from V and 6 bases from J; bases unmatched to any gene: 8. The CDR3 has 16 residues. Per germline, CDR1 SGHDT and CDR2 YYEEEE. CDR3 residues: CASSLGPRGGLDTQYF. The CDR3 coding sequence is TGTGCCAGCAGCTTGGGGCCGCGGGGGGGCCTCGATACGCAGTATTTT.

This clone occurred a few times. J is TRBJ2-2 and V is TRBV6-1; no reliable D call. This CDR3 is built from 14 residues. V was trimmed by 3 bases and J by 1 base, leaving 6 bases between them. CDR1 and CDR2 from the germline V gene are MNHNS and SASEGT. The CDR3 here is CASSDRGNTGELFF. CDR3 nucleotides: TGTGCCAGCAGTGATAGAGGGAACACCGGGGAGCTGTTTTTT.

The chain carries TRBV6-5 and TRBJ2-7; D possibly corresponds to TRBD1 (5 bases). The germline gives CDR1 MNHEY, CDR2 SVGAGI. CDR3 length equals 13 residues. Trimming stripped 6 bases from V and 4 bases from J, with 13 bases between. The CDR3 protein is CASSPDSSYEQYF. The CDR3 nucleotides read TGTGCCAGCAGCCCTGACAGTTCTTACGAGCAGTACTTC.

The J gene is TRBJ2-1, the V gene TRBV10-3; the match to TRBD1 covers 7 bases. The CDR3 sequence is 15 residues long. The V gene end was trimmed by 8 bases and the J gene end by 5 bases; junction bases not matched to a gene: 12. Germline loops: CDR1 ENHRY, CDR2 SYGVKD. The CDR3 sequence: CAIRDSGHGNNEQFF. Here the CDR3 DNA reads TGTGCCATCCGGGACAGCGGACACGGGAACAATGAGCAGTTCTTC.

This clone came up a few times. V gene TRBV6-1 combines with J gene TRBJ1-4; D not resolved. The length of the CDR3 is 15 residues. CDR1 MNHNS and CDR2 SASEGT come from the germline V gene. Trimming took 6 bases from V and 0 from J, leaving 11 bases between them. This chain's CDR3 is CASRITGATNEKLFF. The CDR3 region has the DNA TGTGCCAGCAGGATAACGGGTGCAACTAATGAAAAACTGTTTTTT.

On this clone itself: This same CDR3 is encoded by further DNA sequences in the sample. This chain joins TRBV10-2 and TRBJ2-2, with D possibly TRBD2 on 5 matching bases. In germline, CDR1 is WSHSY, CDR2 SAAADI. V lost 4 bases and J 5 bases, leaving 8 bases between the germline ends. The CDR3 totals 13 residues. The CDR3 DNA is TGCGCCAGCAGTGCCCGCGGGACCGGGGAGCTGTTTTTT. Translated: CASSARGTGELFF.

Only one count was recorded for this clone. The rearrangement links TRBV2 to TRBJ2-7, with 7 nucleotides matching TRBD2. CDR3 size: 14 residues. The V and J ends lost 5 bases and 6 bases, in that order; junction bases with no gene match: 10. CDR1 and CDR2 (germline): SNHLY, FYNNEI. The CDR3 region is CASSKGTSDSEQYF. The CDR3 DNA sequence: TGTGCCAGCAGTAAAGGTACTAGCGACAGCGAGCAGTACTTC.

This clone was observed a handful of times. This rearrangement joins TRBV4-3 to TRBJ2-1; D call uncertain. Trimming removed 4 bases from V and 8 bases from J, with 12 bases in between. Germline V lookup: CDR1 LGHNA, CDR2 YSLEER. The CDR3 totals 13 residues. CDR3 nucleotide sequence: TGCGCCAGCAGCCCTACTCTAACGCATGAGCAGTTCTTC. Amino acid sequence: CASSPTLTHEQFF.

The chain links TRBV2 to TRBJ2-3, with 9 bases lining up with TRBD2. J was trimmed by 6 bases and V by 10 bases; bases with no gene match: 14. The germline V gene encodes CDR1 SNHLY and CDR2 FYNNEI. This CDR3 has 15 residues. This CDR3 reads CATRWAGGPLDTQYF. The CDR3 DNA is TGTGCCACCCGGTGGGCGGGGGGGCCGTTGGATACGCAGTATTTT.

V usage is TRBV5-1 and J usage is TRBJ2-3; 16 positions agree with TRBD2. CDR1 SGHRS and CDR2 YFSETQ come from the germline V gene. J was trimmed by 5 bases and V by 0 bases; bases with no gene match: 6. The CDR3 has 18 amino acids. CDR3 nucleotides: TGCGCCAGCAGCTTGGTAGGGACTAGCGGGGGGGCCGGAGATACGCAGTATTTT. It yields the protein CASSLVGTSGGAGDTQYF.

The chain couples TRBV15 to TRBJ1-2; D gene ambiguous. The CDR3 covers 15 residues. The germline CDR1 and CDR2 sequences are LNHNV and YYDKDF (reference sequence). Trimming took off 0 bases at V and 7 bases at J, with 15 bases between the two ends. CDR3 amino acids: CATSRDLSATGGYTF. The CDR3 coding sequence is TGTGCCACCAGCAGAGATTTGTCCGCCACGGGTGGCTACACCTTC.

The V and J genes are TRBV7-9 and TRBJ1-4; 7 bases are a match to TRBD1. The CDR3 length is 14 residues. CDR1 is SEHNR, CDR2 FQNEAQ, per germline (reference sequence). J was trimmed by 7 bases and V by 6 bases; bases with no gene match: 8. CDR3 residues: CASRLETGTEKLFF. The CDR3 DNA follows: TGTGCCAGCAGGCTCGAGACAGGGACTGAAAAACTGTTTTTT.